Only one count was recorded for the clone carrying this T cell receptor (beta chain). The target antigen is unknown. This CDR3 spans 15 amino acids. V was trimmed by 1 base and J by 4 bases, leaving 8 bases between them. Germline V lookup: CDR1 SGHTA, CDR2 FQGNSA. The record originates from a study of T cell responses to AZD1222 COVID-19 vaccine. The study's findings and limits: Most donors were white British, females outnumbered males, and clonal diversity was possibly underestimated. Repertoire collection took place solely once the T cell response had peaked. Baseline antibody screening turned up just a handful of seropositive AZD1222 recipients.

The table came from immunoSEQ multiplex PCR; TCRdb's copy has only in-frame clones and leaves some out. The sample lists 160,000 or so clones, roughly 86% seen once, with 5.5% in the top ten. The TCR originated in an adult in good health. The specimen comprised peripheral blood, sampled on day 0 of AZD1222 vaccination. The chain uses TRBV7-2 and TRBJ1-6, with D unresolved. The CDR3 here is CASSLEGNYNSPLHF. DNA for the CDR3: TGTGCCAGCAGCTTAGAAGGCAATTATAATTCACCCCTCCACTTT.